The 9 T cell receptor beta chains presented below share a single source sample, sequenced in a study of blood T cell repertoires in COVID-19. The data were produced by immunoSEQ multiplex PCR, yet TCRdb's version contains in-frame clones alone and is incomplete. This table holds some 300,000 clones, around 89% found once. The sequenced sample was peripheral blood. The source of these receptors is a woman aged 50 to 60 with COVID-19, enrolled during active disease.

Points on this clone: Distinct nucleotide sequences in the sample also encode this CDR3. The chain joins TRBV5-1 to TRBJ2-1; the D gene is possibly TRBD1 (5 bases). Germline loops: CDR1 SGHRS, CDR2 YFSETQ. The V gene lost 0 bases and the J gene lost 4 bases, with 8 bases spanning the gap. CDR3 length: 14 amino acids. Here the CDR3 DNA reads TGCGCCAGCAGCTTGGGCGACAGTTACAATGAGCAGTTCTTC. Translating it yields CASSLGDSYNEQFF.

The rearrangement uses TRBV5-1 and TRBJ2-5; possibly TRBD1 for D (5 bases). The CDR3 spans 15 residues. In germline, CDR1 is SGHRS, CDR2 YFSETQ. V was trimmed by 4 bases and J by 5 bases, leaving 18 bases between them. The DNA for the CDR3 is TGCGCCAGCAGCCAGGGTCTTATGAACCCTGAGACCCAGTACTTC. Protein: CASSQGLMNPETQYF.

The J gene is TRBJ1-3, the V gene TRBV30; tentative D call: TRBD1 (5 bases). The germline V and J ends were trimmed by 5 bases and 3 bases, with 11 bases remaining between them. The germline V gene has CDR1 GTSNPN and CDR2 SVGIG (reference sequence). The CDR3 extends over 13 amino acids. CDR3 amino acids: CAWSKGLGNTIYF. CDR3 DNA: TGTGCCTGGTCCAAGGGGCTTGGAAACACCATATATTTT.

This chain connects TRBV11-2 to TRBJ2-7; tentative D call: TRBD1 (6 bases). In germline, CDR1 is SGHAT, CDR2 FQNNGV. V was clipped by 5 bases and J by 3 bases, with 17 bases between them. This CDR3 region has 15 residues. DNA of the CDR3: TGTGCCAGCAGCGTAAACAGGGAACGACACTACGAGCAGTACTTC. This translates into CASSVNRERHYEQYF.

This clone has just one count. The chain couples TRBV20-1 to TRBJ2-7; tentative D call: TRBD2 (6 bases). Trimming pared 4 bases from V and 2 bases from J, leaving 6 bases between. The germline gives CDR1 DFQATT, CDR2 SNEGSKA (reference sequence). This CDR3 region has 11 residues. CDR3 region: CSATSAYEQYF. The CDR3 region has the DNA TGCAGTGCTACTAGCGCCTACGAGCAGTACTTC.

The rearrangement uses TRBV4-3 and TRBJ2-6; no firm D call. The germline CDR1 and CDR2 sequences are LGHNA and YSLEER. The germline V and J ends were trimmed by 0 bases and 0 bases, with 9 bases remaining between them. CDR3 length: 17 residues. CDR3 sequence: CASSQEAQTSGANVLTF. CDR3 bases: TGCGCCAGCAGCCAAGAAGCACAGACCTCTGGGGCCAACGTCCTGACTTTC.

The J gene is TRBJ1-1, the V gene TRBV9, with 8 positions matching TRBD1. Germline assignment: CDR1 SGDLS and CDR2 YYNGEE. The V and J ends lost 2 bases and 0 bases, in that order; junction bases with no gene match: 3. CDR3 size: 15 residues. The CDR3 spells CASSVGTGLNTEAFF. In DNA form, the CDR3 reads TGTGCCAGCAGCGTGGGGACAGGCCTGAACACTGAAGCTTTCTTT.

CDR3: CASRLSAISNQPQHF. The CDR3 coding sequence is TGTGCCAGCAGGCTTAGTGCGATTAGCAATCAGCCCCAGCATTTT. V usage is TRBV7-8 and J usage is TRBJ1-5, with D unresolved. Trimming removed 6 bases at V and 0 bases at J, with 12 bases between. The CDR3 loop spans 15 amino acids. The V gene's germline CDR1 is SGHVS and CDR2 FQNEAQ.

The CDR3 nucleotides read TGTGCCAGCAGTTCTGGCACCCTGGGCGACAGCGAGCAGTACTTC. It translates to CASSSGTLGDSEQYF. The J gene is TRBJ2-7, the V gene TRBV6-5; D perhaps matches TRBD1 (5 bases). The CDR3 covers 15 residues. Germline V gene data show CDR1 as MNHEY and CDR2 as SVGAGI. V shed 4 bases and J shed 6 bases, with 19 bases lying between them.